This record looks at one T cell receptor (beta chain) sequence and its context. Its antigen is undetermined. This sample stems from a study of response to subunit inactivated influenza vaccine. Points from the study as a whole: The authors offered the suggestion that each seasonal influenza vaccination recruits few new T cells.

TCRdb independently ran MiXCR on the RT-PCR reads; one entry per CDR3 protein. In the table there are about half a million distinct CDR3 sequences, roughly 9.7% of which are singletons. Germline lookup yields CDR1 MNHNS and CDR2 SASEGT. The CDR3 sequence is 15 residues long. Trimming took 8 bases from V and 2 from J; bases not matched to a gene: 9. This sequence was found in a man aged 50 or older who received an inactivated influenza vaccine. Material: PBMCs from blood, obtained 45 days after vaccination. The chain is built from TRBV6-1 and TRBJ1-2; 9 nucleotides match TRBD1. CDR3 amino acids: CASHEQGARNYGYTF. CDR3 nucleotides: TGTGCCAGCCATGAACAGGGGGCGCGGAACTATGGCTACACCTTC.